Following are 20 T cell receptor beta chains from one sample sequenced in a study of blood T cell repertoires in COVID-19. Repertoires were generated with immunoSEQ multiplex PCR, while TCRdb's copy carries only in-frame clones and drops some. There are a few hundred thousand clones in the sample; roughly 75% occur only once, and more than 7% lies in the top ten. The sample comprised peripheral blood. These TCRs come from a woman in her seventies with acute or convalescent COVID-19.

This clone showed up just a few times. The chain joins TRBV5-1 to TRBJ2-5, with 8 nucleotides matching TRBD2. Germline V CDR1 and CDR2: SGHRS, YFSETQ. Trimming removed 10 bases from V and 5 bases from J; junction bases left unmatched: 16. CDR3 length: 15 residues. Here the CDR3 reads CAPRGGTAAGETQYF. In DNA, the CDR3 is TGCGCCCCCCGGGGGGGGACGGCCGCAGGGGAGACCCAGTACTTC.

The CDR3 is CAISRGPSPAGELFF. The CDR3, as DNA: TGTGCCATCAGCAGGGGGCCTTCCCCCGCCGGGGAGCTGTTTTTT. The gene calls are TRBV10-3 and TRBJ2-2; the match to TRBD1 covers 8 bases. Germline-derived CDR1 and CDR2 are ENHRY and SYGVKD. The CDR3 is 15 amino acids. Trimming at V came to 6 bases and at J to 6 bases, leaving 9 bases not matched to a gene.

Only a few counts were recorded for this clone. Other DNA variants within this sample encode the same CDR3. This chain joins TRBV19 and TRBJ2-1, with 12 bases lining up with TRBD1. CDR3 length: 16 amino acids. V was pared by 1 base and J by 5 bases, with 3 bases of the junction left unmatched. Germline V CDR1 and CDR2: LNHDA, SQIVND (reference sequence). CDR3 in amino acids: CASSIGGTGGNNEQFF. The DNA of the CDR3 is TGTGCCAGTAGTATAGGGGGGACAGGGGGCAACAATGAGCAGTTCTTC.

This clone was observed a handful of times. The chain couples TRBV15 to TRBJ2-5, with 12 bases that match TRBD1. CDR3 length: 16 amino acids. The germline V gene encodes CDR1 LNHNV and CDR2 YYDKDF (reference sequence). Unmatched junction bases numbered 4, after V lost 5 bases and J lost 0 bases. The CDR3: CATSGGQGAYQETQYF. CDR3 sequence (DNA): TGTGCCACCAGCGGGGGACAGGGGGCGTACCAAGAGACCCAGTACTTC.

The chain links TRBV6-5 to TRBJ1-6; D not certain. Germline V gene lookup returns CDR1 MNHEY and CDR2 SVGAGI. Trimming pared 6 bases from V and 1 base from J, leaving 7 bases between. The CDR3 runs to 14 residues. The CDR3 reads CASRENSYNSPLHF. The CDR3 nucleotides read TGTGCCAGCAGGGAGAATTCCTATAATTCACCCCTCCACTTT.

V is TRBV5-3 and J is TRBJ2-5, with a possible D match to TRBD1 (5 bases). TRBV5-3 is annotated as an ORF whose role is uncertain. The CDR3 is 15 residues long. The V end was cut by 0 bases, the J end by 5 bases, with 14 bases between. The CDR3 spells CARSLVGLFSETQYF. In nucleotides, the CDR3 is TGTGCCAGAAGCTTGGTGGGGCTGTTTTCGGAGACCCAGTACTTC.

V is TRBV7-2 and J is TRBJ2-3, with 10 bases fitting TRBD2. Losses at the gene ends were 2 bases for V and 1 base for J; bases not matched to a gene: 9. The CDR3 is made up of 18 amino acids. CDR1 is SGHTA, CDR2 FQGNSA, per germline. The CDR3 nucleotides are TGTGCCAGCAGCTTATCAAGCGGGGGGGTCATCGGCACAGATACGCAGTATTTT. As protein: CASSLSSGGVIGTDTQYF.

A remark on this clone: Other DNA sequences in this specimen translate into the identical CDR3. CDR3 coding DNA: TGTGCCAGCAGGCGGGAGACAGATACGCAGTATTTT. This translates into CASRRETDTQYF. The chain links TRBV2 to TRBJ2-3; TRBD2 agrees at 7 bases. Germline CDR1 is SNHLY and CDR2 is FYNNEI. Germline trimming cut 6 bases from V and 3 bases from J; bases unmatched to any gene: 0. CDR3 size: 12 residues.

V gene TRBV6-6 combines with J gene TRBJ1-5; the D gene is possibly TRBD1 (5 bases). Per germline, CDR1 MNHNY and CDR2 SVGAGI (reference sequence). Trimming took 0 bases from V and 2 from J, leaving 11 bases between them. This CDR3 has 16 amino acids. CDR3 nucleotides: TGTGCCAGCAGTTACTCGCAGGGTCGGGGCAATCAGCCCCAGCATTTT. It translates to CASSYSQGRGNQPQHF.

The chain recombines TRBV11-2 with TRBJ2-2; TRBD1 agrees at 8 bases. The germline gives CDR1 SGHAT, CDR2 FQNNGV. This CDR3 comprises 13 residues. V shed 4 bases, J shed 8 bases, and the junction held 3 bases outside the gene matches. In DNA form, the CDR3 reads TGTGCCAGCAGCTCCCAGGGGGCGGGGGAGCTGTTTTTT. The encoded protein is CASSSQGAGELFF.

The sample holds one count of this clone. For the CDR3, the DNA is TGCGCCAGCAGCTTGCAGGGGTACACCGGGGAGCTGTTTTTT. Its translation is CASSLQGYTGELFF. The genes are TRBV5-1 and TRBJ2-2, with a possible D match to TRBD1 (6 bases). CDR1 is SGHRS and CDR2 is YFSETQ in the germline V gene. V was clipped by 1 base and J by 3 bases, with 7 bases between them. The CDR3 spans 14 residues.

This chain links TRBV6-5 with TRBJ2-5, with TRBD1 matching over 8 bases. The CDR3 is made up of 12 amino acids. V lost 8 bases to trimming and J lost 7 bases; unmatched junction nucleotides: 6. Germline V gene sequence: CDR1 MNHEY, CDR2 SVGAGI. CDR3 residues: CASEGQGATQYF. The CDR3, as DNA: TGTGCCAGCGAAGGACAGGGCGCGACCCAGTACTTC.

This CDR3 reads CSVDRGGEGKLFF. The CDR3 coding sequence is TGCAGCGTTGATCGAGGGGGAGAGGGAAAACTGTTTTTT. The rearrangement uses TRBV29-1 and TRBJ1-4; tentative D call: TRBD1 (6 bases). The V end lost 3 bases, the J end lost 10 bases, and 15 bases lay between the germline ends. The CDR3 is 13 residues long. CDR1 is SQVTM, CDR2 ANQGSEA, per germline.

This clone has a single count. V and J are TRBV9 and TRBJ1-2, with no clear D. Germline loops: CDR1 SGDLS, CDR2 YYNGEE. The length of the CDR3 is 14 residues. V shed 1 base and J shed 8 bases, with 15 bases lying between them. The CDR3 sequence is CASSVNEGPRGYTF. CDR3 coding DNA: TGTGCCAGCAGCGTAAATGAGGGCCCGAGGGGCTACACCTTC.

The CDR3 loop is CASSYGQGAIEQYF. The CDR3 nucleotides read TGTGCCAGCAGTTATGGGCAGGGGGCTATCGAGCAGTACTTC. The J gene is TRBJ2-7, the V gene TRBV6-2 or TRBV6-3; TRBD1 aligns across 8 bases. The CDR3 totals 14 residues. Germline V gives CDR1 MNHEY, CDR2 SVGEGT. V lost 3 bases to trimming and J lost 6 bases; unmatched junction nucleotides: 7.

The chain couples TRBV9 to TRBJ2-5, with 7 bases that match TRBD2. The CDR3 runs to 15 residues. With 0 bases clipped from V and 2 bases from J, the junction kept 4 bases outside the gene matches. Germline values: CDR1 SGDLS, CDR2 YYNGEE. In DNA, the CDR3 is TGTGCCAGCAGCGTAGCGGGACTAAATCAAGAGACCCAGTACTTC. It translates to CASSVAGLNQETQYF.

The chain carries TRBV7-9 and TRBJ2-7, with TRBD1 matching over 7 bases. The CDR3 loop spans 14 amino acids. Trimming took 3 bases from V and 2 from J; bases not matched to a gene: 4. Per the germline V gene, CDR1 is SEHNR and CDR2 is FQNEAQ (reference sequence). CDR3 coding DNA: TGTGCCAGCAGCTTCCGACAGGGTCCCTACGAGCAGTACTTC. This encodes CASSFRQGPYEQYF.

DNA for the CDR3: TGTGCCAGCAGTTGGGGAGGTAATGAGCAGTTCTTC. Encoded protein: CASSWGGNEQFF. This chain connects TRBV6-5 to TRBJ2-1; the D gene is possibly TRBD2 (6 bases). Germline CDR1 and CDR2: MNHEY and SVGAGI. Trimming left V 4 bases short and J 7 bases short, with 8 bases between. CDR3 size: 12 residues.

The rearrangement links TRBV5-1 to TRBJ2-7; 7 bases match TRBD1. V shed 7 bases, J shed 0 bases, and the junction held 4 bases outside the gene matches. CDR1 and CDR2 from the germline V gene are SGHRS and YFSETQ. The CDR3 runs to 13 residues. The CDR3 reads CASRQGSSYEQYF. CDR3 sequence (DNA): TGCGCCAGCCGACAGGGAAGCTCCTACGAGCAGTACTTC. The whole variable domain, remainder taken from reference TRBV5-1 and TRBJ2-7, is KAGVTQTPRYLIKTRGQQVTLSCSPISGHRSVSWYQQTPGQGLQFLFEYFSETQRNKGNFPGRFSGRQFSNSRSEMNVSTLELGDSALYLCASRQGSSYEQYFGPGTRLTVT.

A single count supports this clone. Here the CDR3 reads CASSQYDYGYTF. CDR3 sequence (DNA): TGTGCCAGCAGTCAGTATGACTATGGCTACACCTTC. The V call is TRBV6-2 or TRBV6-3, the J call TRBJ1-2; the D is unclear. Between the trimmed V and J ends, which lost 5 bases and 3 bases, there was a span of 7 bases. The germline V gene encodes CDR1 MNHEY and CDR2 SVGEGT. The CDR3 has 12 amino acids.